The 32 T cell receptor beta chains below were found in one sample sequenced in a study of cytomegalovirus exposure and HLA in healthy donors (dated by TCRdb to about 2017). The library relied on the immunoSEQ multiplex PCR assay. The multiplex PCR relied on a mix of 60 forward primers for TCR Vbeta segments and 13 reverse primers for TCR Jbeta segments. The table comes from immuneACCESS by way of TCRdb, which keeps in-frame sequences with V and J called. Part of the clones is missing from these tables; in studies checked, under half for an unresolved V gene and the rest for unknown reasons. Here the sample has under 250,000 clones; around 85% occur a single time. The ten largest account for around 1.7% of the sample. The sample was PBMCs. The receptors derive from a man over 45 in good health and CMV-seronegative.

The chain employs TRBV28 and TRBJ2-3; a weak D match, TRBD1 (6 bases). Germline-derived CDR1 and CDR2 are MDHEN and SYDVKM. The CDR3 runs 14 residues. Trimming removed 10 bases from V and 2 bases from J, with 16 bases in between. CDR3 coding DNA: TGTGCCACGACCGGGACAATTAACACAGATACGCAGTATTTT. Translating gives CATTGTINTDTQYF.

This clone was counted a few times. The J gene is TRBJ1-1, the V gene TRBV11-2; D is possibly TRBD1 (6 bases). Per the germline V gene, CDR1 is SGHAT and CDR2 is FQNNGV. Trimming took 6 bases from V and 4 from J, leaving 15 bases between them. CDR3 length: 14 residues. CDR3 nucleotides: TGTGCCAGCAGTGTTTCTGGACAGATCACTGAAGCTTTCTTT. It is translated as CASSVSGQITEAFF.

The chain combines TRBV28 with TRBJ2-1, with TRBD2 matching over 12 bases. V trimming: 3 bases; J trimming: 8 bases; junction bases outside the gene matches: 8. The CDR3 length is 16 residues. Looked up from germline, CDR1 is MDHEN and CDR2 is SYDVKM. The chain's CDR3 is CASSFPLTSGSDEQFF. The CDR3 DNA sequence: TGTGCCAGCAGTTTCCCCTTGACTAGCGGGAGCGATGAGCAGTTCTTC. Drawing the rest from reference TRBV28 and TRBJ2-1, the complete variable domain is DVKVTQSSRYLVKRTGEKVFLECVQDMDHENMFWYRQDPGLGLRLIYFSYDVKMKEKGDIPEGYSVSREKKERFSLILESASTNQTSMYLCASSFPLTSGSDEQFFGPGTRLTVL.

The chain recombines TRBV30 with TRBJ2-7; possible D gene TRBD1, 5 bases. The CDR3 covers 11 residues. CDR1 GTSNPN and CDR2 SVGIG come from the germline V gene (reference sequence). Between the trimmed V and J ends, which lost 4 bases and 4 bases, there was a span of 8 bases. CDR3 amino acids: CAWTGLYEQYF. The CDR3 nucleotides are TGTGCCTGGACAGGGTTATACGAGCAGTACTTC.

The DNA of the CDR3 is TGTGCCAGCAGTCATAGACAGGGGTTCTCCTCACTTTATAGCAATCAGCCCCAGCATTTT. Translated: CASSHRQGFSSLYSNQPQHF. V usage is TRBV28 and J usage is TRBJ1-5; 8 positions agree with TRBD1. This CDR3 is built from 20 residues. Germline CDR1 reads MDHEN; CDR2 reads SYDVKM. The trim removed 5 bases at V and 0 bases at J, leaving 18 bases unmatched.

This clone appeared once. The V gene is TRBV11-3, the J gene TRBJ2-2; 8 positions match TRBD1. The germline V gene has CDR1 SGHNT and CDR2 YENEEA. The CDR3 extends over 15 amino acids. V shed 5 bases and J 2 bases; nucleotides not matched to a gene: 4. CDR3: CASSPGQGNTGELFF. The CDR3, as DNA: TGTGCCAGCAGCCCCGGACAGGGTAACACCGGGGAGCTGTTTTTT.

The CDR3 spells CASRRLPTGEQYF. CDR3 nucleotides: TGTGCCAGCAGACGGTTACCAACGGGCGAGCAGTACTTC. This rearrangement joins TRBV6-1 to TRBJ2-7; no clear D gene. The length of the CDR3 is 13 residues. Trimming left V 6 bases short and J 6 bases short, with 15 bases between. Germline CDR1 MNHNS, CDR2 SASEGT.

This chain joins TRBV5-1 and TRBJ1-5; 8 bases map to TRBD1. J gave up 4 bases and V 3 bases, and 3 bases lay outside the gene matches. The CDR3 length is 14 residues. Germline lookup yields CDR1 SGHRS and CDR2 YFSETQ. The DNA for the CDR3 is TGCGCCAGCAGCTCCGGGACAGGTAATCAGCCCCAGCATTTT. This gives the protein CASSSGTGNQPQHF.

The chain couples TRBV2 to TRBJ2-5; 11 bases agree with TRBD1. V lost 6 bases and J lost 2; bases outside the gene matches: 2. The length of the CDR3 is 14 residues. Looked up from germline, CDR1 is SNHLY and CDR2 is FYNNEI. The CDR3 DNA sequence: TGTGCCAGCAGCCGGGACAGGGGGCAAGAGACCCAGTACTTC. Its protein product is CASSRDRGQETQYF.

The chain is built from TRBV4-1 and TRBJ1-1; 8 bases fit TRBD1. The CDR3 contains 14 residues. The germline V gene has CDR1 MGHRA and CDR2 YSYEKL. Germline trimming cut 6 bases from V and 5 bases from J; bases unmatched to any gene: 8. CDR3 DNA: TGCGCCAGCAGAAACAACAGGGGGTGGACTGAAGCTTTCTTT. Its protein is CASRNNRGWTEAFF.

The chain has TRBV28 and TRBJ1-1, with 8 bases matching TRBD1. Germline CDR1 and CDR2: MDHEN and SYDVKM. The CDR3 is made up of 13 amino acids. V shed 5 bases and J 5 bases; nucleotides not matched to a gene: 4. The CDR3 DNA is TGTGCCAGCAGTGCCTACAGGGGGACTGAAGCTTTCTTT. Amino acids: CASSAYRGTEAFF. Full variable domain (missing parts from reference TRBV28 and TRBJ1-1): DVKVTQSSRYLVKRTGEKVFLECVQDMDHENMFWYRQDPGLGLRLIYFSYDVKMKEKGDIPEGYSVSREKKERFSLILESASTNQTSMYLCASSAYRGTEAFFGQGTRLTVV.

Worth noting for this clone: The sample has other DNA sequences that encode this CDR3 too. The chain couples TRBV5-1 to TRBJ2-1; maybe TRBD1 (6 bases). Trimming left V 3 bases short and J 7 bases short, with 20 bases between. CDR3 size: 16 residues. Germline V gene sequence: CDR1 SGHRS, CDR2 YFSETQ. CDR3 region: CASSSPERGHLNEQFF. The CDR3 bases are TGCGCCAGCAGCTCCCCGGAAAGGGGACATTTGAATGAGCAGTTCTTC.

The V gene is TRBV5-1, the J gene TRBJ2-3; 11 nucleotides align to TRBD2. The CDR3 runs to 13 residues. Germline V lookup: CDR1 SGHRS, CDR2 YFSETQ. J was trimmed by 4 bases and V by 6 bases; bases with no gene match: 1. In DNA, the CDR3 is TGCGCCAGCAATAGCGGGAGGGCAGATACGCAGTATTTT. This sequence encodes CASNSGRADTQYF.

This chain uses TRBV28 with TRBJ2-7; D not certain. Germline V gene lookup returns CDR1 MDHEN and CDR2 SYDVKM. Trimming stripped 4 bases from V and 4 bases from J, with 8 bases between. The CDR3 has 12 amino acids. CDR3 DNA sequence: TGTGCCAGCAGTTCCCTAGTATACGAGCAGTACTTC. Its protein product is CASSSLVYEQYF.

This clone was counted between two and nine times. V gene TRBV18 combines with J gene TRBJ2-7; TRBD1 aligns across 8 bases. Losses at the gene ends were 3 bases for V and 2 bases for J; bases not matched to a gene: 3. The CDR3 consists of 14 residues. Germline assignment: CDR1 KGHSH and CDR2 LQKENI. The CDR3 DNA is TGTGCCAGCTCACCCGGGACAGGAACCTACGAGCAGTACTTC. Translated, it gives CASSPGTGTYEQYF.

This clone was recorded only once. The rearrangement links TRBV27 to TRBJ2-7, with TRBD2 identical over 12 bases. In germline, CDR1 is MNHEY, CDR2 SMNVEV (reference sequence). This CDR3 spans 15 amino acids. Unmatched junction bases numbered 8, after V lost 6 bases and J lost 5 bases. This CDR3 is CASSRKLAGGNEQYF. The CDR3 nucleotides read TGTGCCAGCAGCCGCAAACTAGCGGGAGGCAACGAGCAGTACTTC.

The chain couples TRBV5-1 to TRBJ2-7; D might be TRBD2 (6 bases). Germline-derived CDR1 and CDR2 are SGHRS and YFSETQ. CDR3 length: 15 amino acids. Trimming took 0 bases from V and 4 from J, leaving 14 bases between them. DNA for the CDR3: TGCGCCAGCAGCTTGGGGAGCACGGGAGCTTACGAGCAGTACTTC. Protein sequence: CASSLGSTGAYEQYF.

CDR3 loop: CASSQLRGEPSTDTQYF. The CDR3 DNA is TGTGCCAGCAGCCAATTGCGCGGGGAGCCTAGCACAGATACGCAGTATTTT. The genes are TRBV14 and TRBJ2-3; D possibly corresponds to TRBD2 (6 bases). The germline V and J ends were trimmed by 2 bases and 0 bases, with 15 bases remaining between them. This CDR3 has 17 residues. Looked up from germline, CDR1 is SGHDN and CDR2 is FVKESK.

V gene TRBV30 combines with J gene TRBJ1-6; 12 bases fit TRBD1. This CDR3 has 18 residues. Germline V gene sequence: CDR1 GTSNPN, CDR2 SVGIG (reference sequence). J gave up 1 base and V 2 bases, and 6 bases lay outside the gene matches. CDR3 loop: CAWSSGQGARSYNSPLHF. The CDR3 DNA reads TGTGCCTGGAGTTCGGGACAGGGGGCGAGGTCCTATAATTCACCCCTCCACTTT.

V usage is TRBV28 and J usage is TRBJ2-1; 8 bases match TRBD1. CDR3 length equals 13 residues. Germline V gene sequence: CDR1 MDHEN, CDR2 SYDVKM. In DNA, the CDR3 is TGTGTTGCGCAGGGGGCCGGCTACAATGAGCAGTTCTTC. Its translation is CVAQGAGYNEQFF.

This chain joins TRBV7-6 and TRBJ2-1, with 10 bases lining up with TRBD2. V gave up 1 base and J gave up 8 bases; unmatched junction bases: 11. The germline V gene encodes CDR1 SGHVS and CDR2 FNYEAQ. This CDR3 has 17 residues. CDR3 in amino acids: CASSLESGRAGMDEQFF. The CDR3 region has the DNA TGTGCCAGCAGCTTAGAGAGCGGGAGGGCCGGAATGGATGAGCAGTTCTTC. Full variable domain (rest looked up from reference TRBV7-6 and TRBJ2-1): GAGVSQSPRYKVTKRGQDVALRCDPISGHVSLYWYRQALGQGPEFLTYFNYEAQQDKSGLPNDRFSAERPEGSISTLTIQRTEQRDSAMYRCASSLESGRAGMDEQFFGPGTRLTVL.

This chain connects TRBV14 to TRBJ2-7, with D perhaps TRBD2 (6 bases). CDR3 size: 11 residues. Germline CDR1 is SGHDN and CDR2 is FVKESK. The germline V and J ends were trimmed by 8 bases and 2 bases, with 7 bases remaining between them. The CDR3 nucleotides are TGTGCCAGCTCGGGGGCCTACGAGCAGTACTTC. It translates to CASSGAYEQYF.

The chain is built from TRBV5-1 and TRBJ2-3; D is unclear. Germline CDR1 is SGHRS and CDR2 is YFSETQ. The V and J ends lost 2 bases and 3 bases respectively, with 10 bases between them. The CDR3 has 14 amino acids. CDR3 protein: CASSFSGLTDTQYF. In DNA, the CDR3 is TGCGCCAGCAGCTTTTCGGGTTTAACAGATACGCAGTATTTT.

The CDR3 sequence: CASSRGSSYNEQFF. In DNA, the CDR3 is TGTGCCAGTAGTCGCGGGAGCTCCTACAATGAGCAGTTCTTC. This chain joins TRBV19 and TRBJ2-1, with TRBD2 identical over 7 bases. The germline gives CDR1 LNHDA, CDR2 SQIVND (reference sequence). The trim removed 5 bases at V and 0 bases at J, leaving 1 base unmatched. This CDR3 contains 14 residues.

This clone has a handful of counts. The chain employs TRBV5-1 and TRBJ1-1; D is unresolved. This CDR3 region has 13 residues. The V gene's germline CDR1 is SGHRS and CDR2 YFSETQ. V was cut by 4 bases and J by 5 bases, with 12 bases left in between. The CDR3 loop is CASSPGVSTEAFF. The CDR3 DNA reads TGCGCCAGCAGCCCCGGGGTTTCTACTGAAGCTTTCTTT.

The DNA for the CDR3 is TGTGCCAGCAGAACGGGACAGGGCGGTTATTCGCCCCAGCATTTT. It specifies CASRTGQGGYSPQHF. The V and J genes are TRBV6-5 and TRBJ1-5, with TRBD1 matching 9 bases. CDR1 and CDR2 (germline): MNHEY, SVGAGI. The CDR3 extends over 15 amino acids. V trimming: 6 bases; J trimming: 9 bases; junction bases outside the gene matches: 12.

The CDR3 nucleotides read TGTGCCAGCAGACTACGAGGGCCCAATGAGCAGTTCTTC. Translating gives CASRLRGPNEQFF. The J gene is TRBJ2-1, the V gene TRBV27; TRBD2 might be the D (5 bases). The CDR3 consists of 13 residues. Germline V lookup: CDR1 MNHEY, CDR2 SMNVEV (reference sequence). V dropped 6 bases and J dropped 6 bases, with 12 bases sitting between them.

This rearrangement joins TRBV18 to TRBJ1-5; TRBD1 might be the D (6 bases). From germline, CDR1 is KGHSH and CDR2 LQKENI. The CDR3 contains 14 residues. Trimming took 3 bases from V and 10 from J, leaving 16 bases between them. The CDR3 sequence: CASSPERTAQPQHF. The CDR3 region has the DNA TGTGCCAGCTCACCGGAAAGGACAGCCCAACCCCAGCATTTT.

The chain carries TRBV28 and TRBJ1-1; D remains unclear. Germline lookup yields CDR1 MDHEN and CDR2 SYDVKM. V lost 3 bases to trimming and J lost 5 bases, with 13 bases between them. This CDR3 region has 14 residues. CDR3 DNA sequence: TGTGCCAGCAGTTTTATCCGGGTTGGGACTGAAGCTTTCTTT. Translated, it gives CASSFIRVGTEAFF.

The chain carries TRBV27 and TRBJ1-1, with 9 positions matching TRBD1. Germline V gene sequence: CDR1 MNHEY, CDR2 SMNVEV (reference sequence). This CDR3 has 17 residues. V gave up 4 bases and J gave up 1 base; unmatched junction bases: 10. CDR3 sequence: CASSSPGTGGANTEAFF. CDR3 nucleotide sequence: TGTGCCAGCAGTTCCCCTGGAACAGGGGGCGCGAACACTGAAGCTTTCTTT.

This chain connects TRBV18 to TRBJ2-5, with D perhaps TRBD2 (5 bases). Germline CDR1 and CDR2: KGHSH and LQKENI. This CDR3 is 12 amino acids long. V gave up 2 bases and J gave up 4 bases, with 5 bases separating them. CDR3 residues: CASSPEGETQYF. As DNA, the CDR3 is TGTGCCAGCTCACCAGAGGGAGAGACCCAGTACTTC.

With respect to this clone: This sample includes further DNA sequences coding for the same CDR3. The genes are TRBV9 and TRBJ2-7; 9 bases match TRBD1. The CDR3 covers 14 residues. V shed 0 bases and J 5 bases; nucleotides not matched to a gene: 3. Germline CDR1 and CDR2: SGDLS and YYNGEE. The CDR3 sequence is CASSVGDRVDEQYF. The CDR3 DNA reads as TGTGCCAGCAGCGTAGGGGACAGGGTCGACGAGCAGTACTTC.